This T cell receptor beta chain was found in a study of cytomegalovirus exposure and HLA in healthy donors. Overall study findings and caveats: It was approximately 170 TCR beta chains that were listed as cytomegalovirus-associated. Subsequent analysis found a tendency for first-cohort TCR clusters to co-occur within the approximately 130 validation repertoires. It was reported that the classifier diagnosed cytomegalovirus status with high specificity and sensitivity in both the original and validation cohorts.

Sequenced by immunoSEQ multiplex PCR; TCRdb stores in-frame clones only, minus some. The sample lists 60,000 to 80,000 clones, roughly 80% occurring once. Germline V gene data show CDR1 as LGHNA and CDR2 as YNFKEQ. Trimming took 1 base from V and 2 from J, leaving 22 bases between them. The length of the CDR3 is 19 residues. As regards this clone: The antigen is undetermined.

V gene TRBV4-2 combines with J gene TRBJ2-3; D is possibly TRBD2 (7 bases). The sequence came from a man between 25 and 39 years old in good health and CMV-seronegative. Sequenced: PBMCs. CDR3: CASSQVIGGLGESTDTQYF. For the CDR3, the DNA is TGTGCCAGCAGCCAAGTTATCGGGGGGCTGGGAGAGTCCACAGATACGCAGTATTTT.